The rows below give T cell receptor beta chains drawn from one sample of a study of T-cell memory formation after mild COVID-19. One entry per CDR3 protein results from TCRdb running MiXCR on the 5' RACE reads. The sample lists 340,000 or so distinct CDR3 sequences, around 13% seen once, with 20% to 25% in the top ten. The sample taken for sequencing was PBMCs or a T cell subset sorted from them (not recorded which). Receptor source: a man aged 18-30 years who had mild COVID-19 (a few samples of this study predate the infection). Cell type and time point are not known. CDR3s include the opening cysteine and the closing phenylalanine or tryptophan. D genes are given only for firm matches. Rows give clone size only sometimes, using once, few, many, or a class for an expanded clone.

size	V	D	J	CDR3	DNA
many	TRBV20-1	TRBD1	TRBJ1-5	CSATDPGTGSSNQPQHF	TGCAGTGCTACCGACCCCGGGACAGGCAGTAGCAATCAGCCCCAGCATTTT
few	TRBV20-1	.	TRBJ2-5	CSAPLWRGRETQYF	TGCAGTGCTCCCCTGTGGAGGGGCCGCGAGACCCAGTACTTC
.	TRBV5-6	.	TRBJ1-6	CASSADSFWNSPLHF	TGTGCCAGCAGCGCCGACAGCTTTTGGAATTCACCCCTCCACTTT
.	TRBV12-3/TRBV12-4	.	TRBJ1-2	CASSWGDYGYTF	TGTGCCAGCAGTTGGGGAGACTATGGCTACACCTTC
.	TRBV19	TRBD1	TRBJ1-1	CASRATGMNTEAFF	TGTGCCAGTAGGGCGACAGGGATGAACACTGAAGCTTTCTTT
few	TRBV7-9	TRBD1	TRBJ2-4	CASSFSRDRDLTAKNIQYF	TGTGCCAGCAGCTTTTCCCGGGACAGGGATCTGACGGCCAAAAACATTCAGTACTTC
.	TRBV6-2/TRBV6-3	TRBD1	TRBJ2-1	CATGQGSYNEQFF	TGTGCCACCGGACAGGGGTCCTACAATGAGCAGTTCTTC
.	TRBV10-3	.	TRBJ2-7	CAIQGAGGPLGQYF	TGTGCCATCCAGGGAGCAGGGGGGCCCTTGGGGCAGTACTTC
many	TRBV20-1	.	TRBJ2-3	CSARSGGPGDTQYF	TGCAGTGCTAGATCCGGGGGGCCGGGGGATACGCAGTATTTT
few	TRBV7-3	TRBD2	TRBJ2-3	CASSSGLDGDTQYF	TGTGCCAGCAGCTCCGGACTAGATGGGGATACGCAGTATTTT
.	TRBV6-5	TRBD1	TRBJ2-5	CAIRDRDQETQYF	TGTGCCATCCGGGACAGGGACCAAGAGACCCAGTACTTC
many	TRBV20-1	.	TRBJ1-5	CSARGPDRRGQPQHF	TGCAGTGCTAGAGGCCCGGACAGACGAGGACAGCCCCAGCATTTT
.	TRBV20-1	.	TRBJ1-4	CSARGARTNEKLFF	TGCAGTGCTAGGGGTGCGCGGACTAATGAAAAACTGTTTTTT
few	TRBV29-1	TRBD1	TRBJ1-1	CSVPDRGDTEAFF	TGCAGCGTTCCGGACAGGGGAGACACTGAAGCTTTCTTT
many	TRBV6-5	.	TRBJ1-1	CASSQGPIEAFF	TGTGCCAGCAGTCAGGGACCCATTGAAGCTTTCTTT
few	TRBV29-1	TRBD1	TRBJ1-1	CSVEGQGGTEAFF	TGCAGCGTTGAGGGACAGGGGGGCACTGAAGCTTTCTTT
few	TRBV7-8	TRBD2	TRBJ2-3	CASSSLAASFTDTQYF	TGTGCCAGCAGTTCGCTAGCGGCTTCCTTCACAGATACGCAGTATTTT
few	TRBV4-3	.	TRBJ1-4	CASSQDPPATNEKLFF	TGCGCCAGCAGCCAAGATCCCCCAGCAACTAATGAAAAACTGTTTTTT
few	TRBV10-1	TRBD2	TRBJ2-5	CASSDPAGAQETQYF	TGCGCCAGCAGTGACCCAGCGGGGGCCCAAGAGACCCAGTACTTC
few	TRBV4-1	.	TRBJ2-7	CASSQEFSRDPYEQYF	TGCGCCAGCAGCCAAGAATTCTCCCGGGACCCCTACGAGCAGTACTTC
few	TRBV24-1	TRBD2	TRBJ2-5	CATSDPGTSEETQYF	TGTGCCACCAGTGATCCGGGGACTAGCGAAGAGACCCAGTACTTC
.	TRBV6-1	.	TRBJ1-1	CASSEFGNGKAFF	TGTGCCAGCAGTGAATTCGGCAACGGTAAAGCTTTCTTT
.	TRBV7-8	.	TRBJ2-3	CASSLEFGSRDTQYF	TGTGCCAGCAGCTTAGAGTTTGGGAGCCGAGATACGCAGTATTTT
few	TRBV29-1	.	TRBJ2-7	CSVERKGPNEQYF	TGCAGCGTTGAACGGAAGGGCCCCAACGAGCAGTACTTC
many	TRBV27	.	TRBJ2-3	CASMALAKPDTQYF	TGTGCCAGCATGGCCCTAGCGAAGCCAGATACGCAGTATTTT
.	TRBV19	.	TRBJ2-2	CASSRAPREELFF	TGTGCCAGTAGTAGGGCCCCACGGGAGGAGCTGTTTTTT
.	TRBV6-5	.	TRBJ2-7	CASSTWGKGPPWTYEQYF	TGTGCCAGCAGTACCTGGGGGAAGGGGCCCCCTTGGACCTACGAGCAGTACTTC
few	TRBV6-6	TRBD2	TRBJ2-1	CASCSFGGEYNEQFF	TGTGCCAGCTGCTCCTTTGGGGGGGAGTACAATGAGCAGTTCTTC
.	TRBV29-1	TRBD1	TRBJ1-1	CSVAEDRGLAFF	TGCAGCGTTGCCGAGGACAGGGGATTGGCTTTCTTT
few	TRBV20-1	.	TRBJ2-3	CSASPGTRTQYF	TGCAGTGCTAGTCCCGGGACCCGAACGCAGTATTTT
few	TRBV4-3	.	TRBJ2-7	CASSQFPQGSYEQYF	TGCGCCAGCAGCCAATTCCCACAGGGCTCCTACGAGCAGTACTTC
.	TRBV7-2	.	TRBJ2-3	CASSLIGLAGNTQYF	TGTGCCAGCAGCCTGATAGGGCTAGCTGGGAATACGCAGTATTTT
.	TRBV20-1	TRBD1	TRBJ2-5	CSAIRTGETQYF	TGCAGTGCTATCAGGACAGGGGAGACCCAGTACTTC
.	TRBV9	TRBD2	TRBJ2-1	CASSVAPGGTNEQFF	TGTGCCAGCAGCGTAGCTCCGGGGGGAACGAATGAGCAGTTCTTC
.	TRBV11-2	TRBD1	TRBJ1-1	CASSLPQGERSAFF	TGTGCCAGCAGCCTGCCACAGGGGGAACGCTCAGCTTTCTTT
few	TRBV6-5	.	TRBJ2-3	CASSHQGSTDTQYF	TGTGCCAGCAGTCACCAGGGTAGCACAGATACGCAGTATTTT
many	TRBV7-7	TRBD2	TRBJ2-1	CASSRAGGGNEQFF	TGTGCCAGCAGCCGGGCGGGCGGGGGTAATGAGCAGTTCTTC